The rows below give T cell receptor beta chains drawn from one sample of a study of blood T cell repertoires in COVID-19. Libraries were prepared by immunoSEQ multiplex PCR; TCRdb keeps only in-frame clonotypes and omits some of them. The sample lists fewer than 250,000 clones; roughly 86% were seen once. Sequenced input: PBMCs or T cells enriched from blood (not recorded which). These receptors came from a woman younger than 45 with acute COVID-19. The CDR3 runs from the conserved cysteine through the conserved F or W. The order of the fields is clone size, D gene, J gene, V gene, CDR3 protein, CDR3 DNA. A D gene is named only where the DNA matches it firmly. Where a row states a size, it is once, few, many or the class of an expanded clone; other rows omit it.

>-|TRBD1|TRBJ2-7|TRBV13
CASSLDPSGGEQYF
TGTGCCAGCAGCTTAGATCCCTCAGGGGGCGAGCAGTACTTC
>-|-|TRBJ2-2|TRBV28
CASSFPGENTGELFF
TGTGCCAGCAGTTTTCCAGGGGAGAACACCGGGGAGCTGTTTTTT
>-|TRBD1|TRBJ1-4|TRBV2
CASTTGQGFEKLFF
TGTGCCAGCACCACGGGACAGGGCTTTGAAAAACTGTTTTTT
>-|-|TRBJ2-5|TRBV18
CASSPTTGNQETQYF
TGTGCCAGCTCACCTACAACAGGGAACCAAGAGACCCAGTACTTC
>-|-|TRBJ2-7|TRBV12-3/TRBV12-4
CASSLNGASEQYF
TGTGCCAGCAGTTTAAATGGGGCCTCCGAGCAGTACTTC
>-|TRBD1|TRBJ1-6|TRBV10-3
CAVAGGDRESPLHF
TGTGCCGTAGCGGGGGGGGACAGGGAATCACCCCTCCACTTT
>-|-|TRBJ2-7|TRBV5-6
CASSLVGNYEQYF
TGTGCCAGCAGCTTGGTGGGCAACTACGAGCAGTACTTC
>-|TRBD2|TRBJ2-3|TRBV5-5
CASNPGLAGVRDTQYF
TGTGCCAGCAACCCCGGACTAGCGGGGGTGCGGGATACGCAGTATTTT
>-|-|TRBJ1-2|TRBV29-1
CSVTRGYGYTF
TGCAGCGTTACCAGGGGCTATGGCTACACCTTC
>-|TRBD1|TRBJ1-4|TRBV10-2
CASSERWDSPEKLFF
TGCGCCAGCAGTGAAAGGTGGGACAGTCCTGAAAAACTGTTTTTT
>-|-|TRBJ2-3|TRBV5-1
CASRGEGQNTDTQYF
TGCGCCAGCAGAGGGGAAGGGCAGAACACAGATACGCAGTATTTT
>few|TRBD2|TRBJ2-5|TRBV3-1/TRBV3-2
CAALAGGKQETQYF
TGTGCCGCCCTAGCGGGGGGGAAACAAGAGACCCAGTACTTC
>-|-|TRBJ1-1|TRBV12-3/TRBV12-4
CASSKLMNTEAFF
TGTGCCAGCAGTAAACTAATGAACACTGAAGCTTTCTTT
>-|TRBD1|TRBJ1-4|TRBV2
CASNRQGSPNEKLFF
TGTGCCAGCAATCGACAGGGGTCGCCTAATGAAAAACTGTTTTTT
>-|-|TRBJ1-4|TRBV7-2
CASSLVASTGEKLFF
TGTGCCAGCAGCTTAGTCGCCTCGACCGGGGAAAAACTGTTTTTT
>-|-|TRBJ1-2|TRBV3-1/TRBV3-2
CASSQDFVGAYYGYTF
TGTGCCAGCAGCCAAGATTTCGTGGGGGCCTACTATGGCTACACCTTC
>once|TRBD2|TRBJ2-7|TRBV6-2/TRBV6-3
CASSPGGASGGSHEQYF
TGTGCCAGCAGTCCCGGAGGGGCGAGCGGGGGGTCCCACGAGCAGTACTTC
>-|TRBD1|TRBJ1-3|TRBV2
CASSTTGAGNTIYF
TGTGCCAGCAGCACGACAGGGGCAGGAAACACCATATATTTT
>-|-|TRBJ2-2|TRBV7-6
CASSPGGGELFF
TGTGCCAGCAGCCCTGGCGGCGGGGAGCTGTTTTTT
>few|TRBD1|TRBJ1-5|TRBV5-6
CASSLWGIDRGEGQPQHF
TGTGCCAGCAGCTTGTGGGGAATCGACAGGGGAGAAGGTCAGCCCCAGCATTTT
>-|TRBD1|TRBJ2-3|TRBV7-9
CASSVDRGWTDTQYF
TGTGCCAGCAGTGTGGACAGGGGATGGACAGATACGCAGTATTTT
>-|-|TRBJ2-7|TRBV18
CASSPDRDTSYEQYF
TGTGCCAGCTCACCAGACCGGGACACCAGCTACGAGCAGTACTTC
>-|-|TRBJ1-1|TRBV6-6
CASSYGSTSGTEAFF
-
>-|-|TRBJ1-2|TRBV7-2
CASSLQARYGYTF
TGTGCCAGCAGCTTACAGGCGCGCTATGGCTACACCTTC
>-|-|TRBJ2-5|TRBV28
CASRTVEETQYF
TGTGCCAGCAGGACAGTAGAAGAGACCCAGTACTTC
>-|-|TRBJ2-7|TRBV5-1
CASSPPGTLPGRINYEQYF
TGCGCCAGCAGCCCCCCCGGCACCTTGCCCGGGAGAATCAACTACGAGCAGTACTTC
>-|TRBD1|TRBJ2-1|TRBV29-1
CSVGQGAHVEQFF
TGCAGCGTTGGACAGGGGGCGCATGTTGAGCAGTTCTTC
>once|-|TRBJ2-6|TRBV21-1
CASSKNSGKGANVLTF
TGTGCCAGCAGCAAAAATTCGGGGAAAGGGGCCAACGTCCTGACTTTC
>-|TRBD1|TRBJ1-2|TRBV5-3
CARSPDRGVHGYTF
TGTGCCAGAAGCCCGGACAGGGGTGTTCATGGCTACACCTTC
>few|-|TRBJ2-1|TRBV19
CASSMGPSGNEQFF
TGTGCCAGTAGCATGGGGCCTTCTGGGAATGAGCAGTTCTTC
>once|-|TRBJ2-7|TRBV23-1
CASSHPPRNRVLSYEQYF
TGCGCCAGCAGTCACCCCCCTCGAAACAGGGTTCTTAGCTACGAGCAGTACTTC
>-|TRBD1|TRBJ1-5|TRBV4-3
CASSQDSLRGQVVSNQPQHF
TGCGCCAGCAGCCAAGATTCTTTGAGGGGGCAGGTTGTTAGCAATCAGCCCCAGCATTTT
>-|TRBD2|TRBJ2-1|TRBV15
CATKLAGGNNEQFF
TGTGCCACCAAACTAGCGGGGGGCAACAATGAGCAGTTCTTC